This T cell receptor (beta chain) emerged from a study of blood T cells in healthy people across ages. Study findings and constraints: Estimated diversity that came from one million T cells was considered an underestimate.

This clonotype was detected many times. Its antigen remains unknown. Unmatched junction bases numbered 6, after V lost 6 bases and J lost 2 bases. The germline CDR1 and CDR2 sequences are SQVTM and ANQGSEA. CDR3 length: 15 residues. The authors ran a second PCR of about 7 to 11 cycles using a sample-barcoded 5' primer and a J-beta primer mix. Each sample provided no less than 2.5 million CDR3-containing paired-end reads. In TCRdb, the 5' RACE reads were re-called with MiXCR into one record per CDR3 protein. The sample has roughly 1,700,000 distinct CDR3 sequences, roughly 27% seen once. This receptor was identified in a woman aged 30 to 39 in good health. The V and J genes are TRBV29-1 and TRBJ2-1; TRBD2 agrees at 11 bases. Sequencing was performed on blood. The CDR3 here is CSVRPGLAAYNEQFF. The CDR3 DNA is TGCAGCGTCCGACCGGGACTAGCGGCCTACAATGAGCAGTTCTTC.